The 22 T cell receptor beta chains reported below all come from one sample, sequenced in a study of blood T cell repertoires in COVID-19. Assay: immunoSEQ multiplex PCR; the TCRdb copy retains only in-frame clones and omits some. The profile shows around 180,000 clones, 86% of them singletons. The sequencing input was peripheral blood. The receptors come from a woman in her thirties with active or convalescent COVID-19.

J is TRBJ1-1 and V is TRBV28; TRBD1 aligns across 9 bases. CDR1 and CDR2 (germline): MDHEN, SYDVKM. The ends lost 6 bases at V and 1 base at J; junction bases unmatched: 9. The CDR3 contains 16 residues. As DNA, the CDR3 is TGTGCCAGCAGACTACCTAGGACAGGGGAGAACACTGAAGCTTTCTTT. Translating gives CASRLPRTGENTEAFF.

The CDR3 loop is CASSPLGGLGYTF. CDR3 coding DNA: TGTGCCAGCAGTCCCCTCGGGGGGTTGGGCTACACCTTC. V is TRBV12-3 or TRBV12-4 and J is TRBJ1-2; D is possibly TRBD1 (5 bases). This CDR3 spans 13 amino acids. V was clipped by 5 bases and J by 8 bases, with 15 bases between them.

This chain connects TRBV6-5 to TRBJ1-1; perhaps TRBD1 as D (5 bases). The length of the CDR3 is 15 residues. Trimming shortened V by 0 bases and J by 0 bases, and 8 bases separated the two germline ends. CDR1 and CDR2 from the germline V gene are MNHEY and SVGAGI. CDR3 nucleotides: TGTGCCAGCAGTTACTCCAGGGCTATGAACACTGAAGCTTTCTTT. Translated: CASSYSRAMNTEAFF.

In this sample, this clone turned up once. The chain has TRBV19 and TRBJ2-1; D might be TRBD2 (6 bases). Trimming cost V 9 bases and J 3 bases, with 12 bases left between them. In germline, CDR1 is LNHDA, CDR2 SQIVND (reference sequence). The CDR3 covers 13 residues. The CDR3 region has the DNA TGTGCCAGCGGGACTTCGTTCTACAATGAGCAGTTCTTC. It specifies CASGTSFYNEQFF.

The chain couples TRBV27 to TRBJ2-1; TRBD2 matches 10 bases. The CDR3 is 17 amino acids. The germline CDR1 and CDR2 sequences are MNHEY and SMNVEV (reference sequence). V shed 6 bases and J 6 bases; nucleotides not matched to a gene: 14. The CDR3 region has the DNA TGTGCCAGCAGACTCCTCTACAGCGGGAGGGGAGCCAATGAGCAGTTCTTC. Protein sequence: CASRLLYSGRGANEQFF.

This chain connects TRBV3-1 (or the pseudogene TRBV3-2) to TRBJ1-1, with D perhaps matching TRBD1 (6 bases). The CDR3 is 12 amino acids. Germline CDR1 is LGHDT and CDR2 is YNNKEL (reference sequence). V lost 4 bases and J lost 7, with 10 bases in between. The chain's CDR3 is CASSPGVSEAFF. In DNA form, the CDR3 reads TGTGCCAGCAGCCCAGGGGTGAGTGAAGCTTTCTTT.

The rearrangement links TRBV3-1 (or the pseudogene TRBV3-2) to TRBJ2-3, with 9 bases aligning to TRBD2. The CDR3 consists of 16 residues. CDR1 LGHDT and CDR2 YNNKEL come from the germline V gene (reference sequence). V was pared by 1 base and J by 6 bases, with 8 bases of the junction left unmatched. DNA for the CDR3: TGTGCCAGCAGCCAAGGGTTTTTGCGGGGGGGTGATACGCAGTATTTT. Protein: CASSQGFLRGGDTQYF.

DNA of the CDR3: TGTGCCAGCAGCTTCGGGAGGGCCCAGACCTACGAGCAGTACTTC. It specifies CASSFGRAQTYEQYF. The rearrangement joins TRBV3-1 (or the pseudogene TRBV3-2) to TRBJ2-7; 8 nucleotides agree with TRBD2. Trimming took 5 bases from V and 2 from J; bases not matched to a gene: 8. Germline CDR1 LGHDT, CDR2 YNNKEL (reference sequence). The length of the CDR3 is 15 residues.

The V and J genes are TRBV19 and TRBJ2-7, with 13 bases matching TRBD2. Germline values: CDR1 LNHDA, CDR2 SQIVND (reference sequence). CDR3 size: 18 residues. The J segment lost 2 bases and the V segment lost 6 bases, leaving 13 bases of the junction unmatched. CDR3 loop: CASSSISGTSGITYEQYF. CDR3 DNA: TGTGCCAGTAGCTCTATTTCCGGGACTAGCGGGATCACCTACGAGCAGTACTTC.

The chain joins TRBV6-4 to TRBJ2-7; maybe TRBD1 (5 bases). Between the trimmed V and J ends, which lost 0 bases and 1 base, there was a span of 13 bases. The germline V gene encodes CDR1 MRHNA and CDR2 SNTAGT. This CDR3 is built from 16 residues. The CDR3 sequence: CASSDSLRVTSYEQYF. Here the CDR3 DNA reads TGTGCCAGCAGTGACTCTCTCAGGGTCACATCCTACGAGCAGTACTTC.

This chain connects TRBV6-5 to TRBJ1-1, with a weak D call TRBD1 (5 bases). CDR1 is MNHEY, CDR2 SVGAGI, per germline. V was pared by 6 bases and J by 1 base, with 12 bases between. This CDR3 contains 14 residues. For the CDR3, the DNA is TGTGCCAGCAGATCCGAAGGGGAGAACACTGAAGCTTTCTTT. Translation gives CASRSEGENTEAFF.

The V and J genes are TRBV19 and TRBJ2-2, with D perhaps matching TRBD2 (5 bases). V was clipped by 1 base and J by 0 bases, with 9 bases between them. CDR1 is LNHDA, CDR2 SQIVND, per germline (reference sequence). CDR3 length: 16 residues. The CDR3 coding sequence is TGTGCCAGTAGTATAGCTAGCAGAACGAACACCGGGGAGCTGTTTTTT. Amino acids: CASSIASRTNTGELFF.

The chain uses TRBV30 and TRBJ1-5; D possibly corresponds to TRBD1 (6 bases). The germline V gene has CDR1 GTSNPN and CDR2 SVGIG (reference sequence). The CDR3 consists of 13 residues. The V and J ends lost 1 base and 9 bases respectively, with 13 bases between them. The CDR3 DNA sequence: TGTGCCTGGAGTGGCGAGGGAGGGGGGCCCCAGCATTTT. It encodes CAWSGEGGGPQHF.

V gene TRBV7-9 combines with J gene TRBJ2-7; D possibly corresponds to TRBD1 (6 bases). Deletions cut 5 bases from V and 0 bases from J, with 8 bases between. From germline, CDR1 is SEHNR and CDR2 FQNEAQ (reference sequence). This CDR3 comprises 13 residues. The CDR3 DNA reads as TGTGCCAGCAGCCACAGGGACTCCTACGAGCAGTACTTC. Translation: CASSHRDSYEQYF.

The chain carries TRBV7-9 and TRBJ2-2; 9 positions match TRBD1. The length of the CDR3 is 16 residues. In germline, CDR1 is SEHNR, CDR2 FQNEAQ (reference sequence). With 2 bases clipped from V and 4 bases from J, the junction kept 5 bases outside the gene matches. For the CDR3, the DNA is TGTGCCAGCAGCTTAAGACAGGGGGGTAGCACCGGGGAGCTGTTTTTT. Protein product: CASSLRQGGSTGELFF. Based on the CDR3 plus reference TRBV7-9 and TRBJ2-2, the full variable domain is DTGVSQNPRHKITKRGQNVTFRCDPISEHNRLYWYRQTLGQGPEFLTYFQNEAQLEKSRLLSDRFSAERPKGSFSTLEIQRTEQGDSAMYLCASSLRQGGSTGELFFGEGSRLTVL.

This chain uses TRBV4-2 with TRBJ2-3, with D tentatively TRBD2 (6 bases). CDR3 length: 17 amino acids. The germline CDR1 and CDR2 sequences are LGHNA and YNFKEQ. Trimming shortened V by 1 base and J by 1 base, and 15 bases separated the two germline ends. CDR3: CASSQVPTGDGTDTQYF. CDR3 bases: TGTGCCAGCAGCCAAGTCCCTACGGGGGACGGCACAGATACGCAGTATTTT.

V usage is TRBV18 and J usage is TRBJ1-2, with D perhaps TRBD1 (6 bases). This CDR3 comprises 13 residues. Germline CDR1 and CDR2: KGHSH and LQKENI. The V gene lost 6 bases and the J gene lost 4 bases, with 12 bases spanning the gap. CDR3 DNA sequence: TGTGCCAGCTCCCGGGACAAACTCTATGGCTACACCTTC. Amino acid sequence: CASSRDKLYGYTF. Together with reference TRBV18 and TRBJ1-2, the CDR3 gives the full variable domain: NAGVMQNPRHLVRRRGQEARLRCSPMKGHSHVYWYRQLPEEGLKFMVYLQKENIIDESGMPKERFSAEFPKEGPSILRIQQVVRGDSAAYFCASSRDKLYGYTFGSGTRLTVV.

The chain is built from TRBV5-4 and TRBJ1-2; the D gene is possibly TRBD1 (6 bases). Germline CDR1 and CDR2: SGHNT and YYREEE (reference sequence). V lost 3 bases and J 4 bases, leaving 10 bases between the germline ends. There are 13 residues in the CDR3. The CDR3 is CASSSGTSYGYTF. CDR3 coding DNA: TGTGCCAGCAGCTCCGGGACAAGCTATGGCTACACCTTC.

This clone has a handful of counts. The chain is built from TRBV7-2 and TRBJ2-7, with D perhaps matching TRBD2 (5 bases). Germline CDR1 is SGHTA and CDR2 is FQGNSA. The V end was cut by 0 bases, the J end by 6 bases, with 6 bases between. This CDR3 has 12 amino acids. The CDR3 sequence is CASSLAEGEQYF. The DNA for the CDR3 is TGTGCCAGCAGCTTAGCTGAGGGCGAGCAGTACTTC.

This sequence joins TRBV28 and TRBJ1-3; tentatively, D is TRBD1 (6 bases). The CDR3 runs to 15 residues. V lost 5 bases and J 3 bases, leaving 14 bases between the germline ends. The germline CDR1 and CDR2 sequences are MDHEN and SYDVKM. CDR3 coding DNA: TGTGCCAGCAGTGTAGCTACAGGGTTTGGAAACACCATATATTTT. Translating gives CASSVATGFGNTIYF.

The gene calls are TRBV5-1 and TRBJ1-1; 10 positions agree with TRBD1. The CDR3 contains 15 residues. V lost 0 bases to trimming and J lost 6 bases; unmatched junction nucleotides: 5. Germline V gene data show CDR1 as SGHRS and CDR2 as YFSETQ. CDR3 region: CASSLDGTGEAEAFF. The CDR3 DNA follows: TGCGCCAGCAGCTTGGACGGGACAGGGGAGGCTGAAGCTTTCTTT.

The V and J genes are TRBV30 and TRBJ1-6; D uncertain. Germline loops: CDR1 GTSNPN, CDR2 SVGIG (reference sequence). CDR3 length equals 15 residues. The V gene lost 0 bases and the J gene lost 3 bases, with 9 bases spanning the gap. The CDR3, as DNA: TGTGCCTGGAGTGTAGCAGGAATCTATAATTCACCCCTCCACTTT. Residues: CAWSVAGIYNSPLHF.